A selection of T cell receptor beta chains follows, all from one sample in a study of radiation and T cells in renal cell carcinoma. The protocol was immunoSEQ multiplex PCR, while the TCRdb copy is restricted to in-frame clones and leaves out a portion. The sample carries 120,000 to 150,000 clones, about 88% recorded once. The specimen comprised blood, sampled from a patient whose treatment included radiotherapy and nephrectomy. These receptors were collected from a woman aged 50 to 60 with renal cell carcinoma. Each CDR3 is given with its conserved first and last residue. The D gene is left open where the match is weak. The size entry is marked missing in some rows and otherwise reads once, few, many or a size class.

CDR3 length: 17; clone size: -; J gene: TRBJ2-5; D gene: TRBD2; V gene: TRBV7-2; CDR3 protein: CASSFPAGGGAQETQYF; CDR3 DNA: TGTGCCAGCAGCTTCCCCGCCGGCGGGGGGGCCCAAGAGACCCAGTACTTC
CDR3 length: 14; clone size: -; J gene: TRBJ1-4; D gene: -; V gene: TRBV19; CDR3 protein: CASSEPRGEEKLFF; CDR3 DNA: TGTGCCAGTAGCGAGCCCAGGGGAGAGGAAAAACTGTTTTTT
CDR3 length: 14; clone size: -; J gene: TRBJ2-7; D gene: -; V gene: TRBV7-2; CDR3 protein: CASSPVGSRYEQYF; CDR3 DNA: TGTGCCAGCAGCCCAGTGGGGAGCCGCTACGAGCAGTACTTC
CDR3 length: 15; clone size: -; J gene: TRBJ2-4; D gene: TRBD1; V gene: TRBV5-1; CDR3 protein: CASRTGQGAHNIQYF; CDR3 DNA: TGCGCCAGCAGAACGGGACAGGGGGCGCATAACATTCAGTACTTC
CDR3 length: 15; clone size: once; J gene: TRBJ2-4; D gene: -; V gene: TRBV4-3; CDR3 protein: CASSQDWASTNIQYF; CDR3 DNA: TGCGCCAGCAGCCAAGATTGGGCCAGTACAAACATTCAGTACTTC
CDR3 length: 15; clone size: -; J gene: TRBJ1-4; D gene: -; V gene: TRBV11-3; CDR3 protein: CASSLRDGNNEKLFF; CDR3 DNA: TGTGCCAGCAGCCTCCGGGACGGAAATAATGAAAAACTGTTTTTT
CDR3 length: 15; clone size: once; J gene: TRBJ1-1; D gene: -; V gene: TRBV18; CDR3 protein: CASSPPTRSNTEAFF; CDR3 DNA: TGTGCCAGCTCACCACCTACACGGTCGAACACTGAAGCTTTCTTT
CDR3 length: 15; clone size: few; J gene: TRBJ1-3; D gene: -; V gene: TRBV2; CDR3 protein: CASSASASSGNTIYF; CDR3 DNA: TGTGCCAGCAGTGCGTCAGCCTCCTCTGGAAACACCATATATTTT
CDR3 length: 10; clone size: -; J gene: TRBJ1-2; D gene: -; V gene: TRBV6-1; CDR3 protein: CASRSAIYTF; CDR3 DNA: TGTGCCAGCAGGTCCGCCATCTACACCTTC
CDR3 length: 15; clone size: -; J gene: TRBJ1-2; D gene: -; V gene: TRBV9; CDR3 protein: CASSVEMGGWGGYTF; CDR3 DNA: TGTGCCAGCAGCGTAGAGATGGGGGGATGGGGTGGCTACACCTTC
CDR3 length: 16; clone size: -; J gene: TRBJ2-1; D gene: TRBD2; V gene: TRBV5-4; CDR3 protein: CASMHSGGATYNEQFF; CDR3 DNA: TGTGCCAGCATGCATAGCGGGGGGGCGACCTACAATGAGCAGTTCTTC
CDR3 length: 15; clone size: -; J gene: TRBJ1-5; D gene: -; V gene: TRBV7-9; CDR3 protein: CASSLGAARNQPQHF; CDR3 DNA: TGTGCCAGCAGCTTAGGGGCTGCGAGGAATCAGCCCCAGCATTTT
CDR3 length: 14; clone size: -; J gene: TRBJ2-7; D gene: -; V gene: TRBV7-2; CDR3 protein: CASSLPTETYEQYF; CDR3 DNA: TGTGCCAGCAGCTTACCGACAGAGACCTACGAGCAGTACTTC
CDR3 length: 12; clone size: once; J gene: TRBJ2-7; D gene: -; V gene: TRBV7-8; CDR3 protein: CASSLYGSEQYF; CDR3 DNA: TGTGCCAGCAGCTTATACGGTTCAGAGCAGTACTTC
CDR3 length: 15; clone size: -; J gene: TRBJ1-1; D gene: TRBD1; V gene: TRBV9; CDR3 protein: CASSRSGGADTEAFF; CDR3 DNA: TGTGCCAGCAGTCGCTCAGGGGGCGCGGACACTGAAGCTTTCTTT
CDR3 length: 16; clone size: -; J gene: TRBJ1-2; D gene: -; V gene: TRBV30; CDR3 protein: CAWSIKGVGGDYGYTF; CDR3 DNA: TGTGCCTGGAGCATTAAGGGGGTTGGCGGCGACTATGGCTACACCTTC
CDR3 length: 17; clone size: -; J gene: TRBJ1-2; D gene: TRBD1; V gene: TRBV5-1; CDR3 protein: CASSSTPDRGRIDGYTF; CDR3 DNA: TGCGCCAGCAGCTCAACCCCGGACAGGGGGAGGATAGATGGCTACACCTTC
CDR3 length: 15; clone size: -; J gene: TRBJ2-5; D gene: TRBD2; V gene: TRBV9; CDR3 protein: CASSADSGRGETQYF; CDR3 DNA: TGTGCCAGCAGTGCGGATAGCGGGAGAGGAGAGACCCAGTACTTC
CDR3 length: 14; clone size: -; J gene: TRBJ2-2; D gene: TRBD1; V gene: TRBV28; CDR3 protein: CASSGTGGTGELFF; CDR3 DNA: TGTGCCAGCAGCGGGACAGGGGGTACCGGGGAGCTGTTTTTT
CDR3 length: 14; clone size: -; J gene: TRBJ1-1; D gene: -; V gene: TRBV30; CDR3 protein: CAWSVGGAYTEAFF; CDR3 DNA: TGTGCCTGGAGTGTTGGGGGGGCTTACACTGAAGCTTTCTTT
CDR3 length: 15; clone size: -; J gene: TRBJ2-7; D gene: -; V gene: TRBV19; CDR3 protein: CASSLPIGQAYEQYF; CDR3 DNA: TGTGCCAGTAGCCTCCCTATAGGGCAGGCCTACGAGCAGTACTTC
CDR3 length: 12; clone size: -; J gene: TRBJ2-7; D gene: -; V gene: TRBV6-5; CDR3 protein: CASSGGTYEQYF; CDR3 DNA: TGTGCCAGCAGCGGGGGTACCTACGAGCAGTACTTC
CDR3 length: 12; clone size: -; J gene: TRBJ2-7; D gene: -; V gene: TRBV7-7; CDR3 protein: CASSPNGYEQYF; CDR3 DNA: TGTGCCAGCAGCCCTAACGGTTACGAGCAGTACTTC
CDR3 length: 14; clone size: -; J gene: TRBJ1-2; D gene: TRBD1; V gene: TRBV28; CDR3 protein: CASRRGQGPDGYTF; CDR3 DNA: TGTGCCAGCCGCCGTGGACAGGGACCGGATGGCTACACCTTC
CDR3 length: 16; clone size: -; J gene: TRBJ2-3; D gene: TRBD2; V gene: TRBV5-1; CDR3 protein: CASSLEPSGTTDTQYF; CDR3 DNA: TGCGCCAGCAGCTTGGAACCTAGCGGGACTACAGATACGCAGTATTTT
CDR3 length: 14; clone size: -; J gene: TRBJ1-1; D gene: -; V gene: TRBV7-2; CDR3 protein: CASRPGQLGTEAFF; CDR3 DNA: TGTGCCAGCAGGCCGGGACAACTCGGGACTGAAGCTTTCTTT